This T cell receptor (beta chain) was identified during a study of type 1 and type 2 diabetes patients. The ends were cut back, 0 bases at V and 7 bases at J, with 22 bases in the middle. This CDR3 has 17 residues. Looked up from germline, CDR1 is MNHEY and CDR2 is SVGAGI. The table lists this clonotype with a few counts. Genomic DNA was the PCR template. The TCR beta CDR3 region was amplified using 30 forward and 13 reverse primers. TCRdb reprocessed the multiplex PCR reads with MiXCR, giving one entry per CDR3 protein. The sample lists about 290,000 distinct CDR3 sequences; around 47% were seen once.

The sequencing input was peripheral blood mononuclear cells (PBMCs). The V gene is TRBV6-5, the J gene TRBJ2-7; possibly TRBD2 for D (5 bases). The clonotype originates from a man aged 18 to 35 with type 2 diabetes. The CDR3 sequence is CASSYSVLHSLAGEQYF. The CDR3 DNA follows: TGTGCCAGCAGTTACTCCGTCCTGCACTCCCTAGCAGGAGAGCAGTACTTC.